The rows below give T cell receptor beta chains drawn from one sample of a study of blood T cell repertoires in COVID-19. Measured with immunoSEQ multiplex PCR; TCRdb has only the in-frame clones, and not every one. The profile shows roughly 180,000 clones, 70% to 80% of them singletons. The source material was peripheral blood. The receptors originated from an older woman with COVID-19, enrolled during active disease. CDR3s include the opening cysteine and the closing phenylalanine or tryptophan. D genes are given only for firm matches. Some rows have no size entry. The others give once, few or many, or a class for an expanded clone.

j_call | d_call | cdr3_length | v_call | clone_size | cdr3_aa | cdr3_nt
TRBJ1-6 | - | 15 | TRBV30 | once | CAWRGMSGAGSPLHF | TGTGCCTGGAGGGGGATGTCTGGGGCTGGGTCACCCCTCCACTTT
TRBJ2-7 | - | 13 | TRBV19 | - | CASSIVRESEQYF | TGTGCCAGTAGTATAGTTCGGGAGTCCGAGCAGTACTTC
TRBJ1-6 | TRBD1 | 15 | TRBV7-2 | few | CASRRGQGEGSPLHF | TGTGCCAGCAGACGGGGACAGGGTGAGGGTTCACCCCTCCACTTT
TRBJ2-5 | TRBD2 | 16 | TRBV19 | - | CASSTFSTSGRETQYF | TGTGCCAGTAGTACCTTCTCGACTAGCGGGAGGGAGACCCAGTACTTC
TRBJ2-6 | TRBD2 | 16 | TRBV19 | once | CASSPPGGAGANVLTF | TGTGCCAGTAGTCCCCCGGGGGGGGCTGGGGCCAACGTCCTGACTTTC
TRBJ2-1 | TRBD1 | 18 | TRBV27 | - | CASSKGLSGQSSYNEQFF | TGTGCCAGCAGTAAAGGGCTTTCGGGACAGAGCTCCTACAATGAGCAGTTCTTC
TRBJ1-6 | TRBD1 | 16 | TRBV19 | - | CASSDGTGPNNSPLHF | TGTGCCAGTAGTGATGGGACAGGGCCTAATAATTCACCCCTCCACTTT
TRBJ1-2 | - | 13 | TRBV29-1 | - | CSVEGRANYGYTF | TGCAGCGTTGAGGGCAGGGCTAACTATGGCTACACCTTC
TRBJ1-5 | - | 14 | TRBV6-6 | - | CASSYQGQSQPQHF | TGTGCCAGCAGTTACCAGGGACAATCTCAGCCCCAGCATTTT
TRBJ2-2 | TRBD2 | 15 | TRBV3-1/TRBV3-2 | few | CASSRLAVYTGELFF | TGTGCCAGCAGTCGACTAGCGGTGTACACCGGGGAGCTGTTTTTT
TRBJ1-3 | - | 19 | TRBV5-6 | - | CASSLMGLGRNTHGNTIYF | TGTGCCAGCAGCTTGATGGGTTTGGGCCGGAACACCCATGGAAACACCATATATTTT
TRBJ2-2 | TRBD2 | 15 | TRBV9 | few | CASTPSGRDTGELFF | TGTGCCAGCACCCCCAGCGGGAGGGACACCGGGGAGCTGTTTTTT
TRBJ2-1 | TRBD2 | 15 | TRBV6-5 | - | CASSRRGGSYNEQFF | TGTGCCAGCAGCCGGCGGGGGGGCTCCTACAATGAGCAGTTCTTC
TRBJ2-3 | TRBD2 | 15 | TRBV11-2 | - | CASRPLAGGPDTQYF | TGTGCCAGCAGACCACTAGCGGGGGGGCCAGATACGCAGTATTTT
TRBJ2-7 | TRBD2 | 14 | TRBV20-1 | - | CSASLVAGASEQYF | TGCAGTGCTAGTTTGGTAGCGGGAGCATCCGAGCAGTACTTC
TRBJ2-7 | - | 13 | TRBV7-2 | - | CASRTGFSYEQYF | TGTGCCAGCAGAACAGGATTCTCCTACGAGCAGTACTTC
TRBJ1-2 | - | 14 | TRBV10-3 | once | CAISEGGGAYGYTF | TGTGCCATCAGTGAGGGGGGAGGGGCCTATGGCTACACCTTC
TRBJ2-3 | TRBD2 | 16 | TRBV27 | - | CASSVLAGGLSDTQYF | TGTGCCAGCAGTGTACTAGCGGGAGGCCTATCGGATACGCAGTATTTT
TRBJ1-6 | TRBD1 | 15 | TRBV5-1 | - | CASSSSPGGNSPLHF | TGCGCCAGCAGCTCATCCCCAGGGGGGAATTCACCCCTCCACTTT
TRBJ2-1 | TRBD2 | 16 | TRBV5-4 | - | CASSSSGTSGYNEQFF | TGTGCCAGCAGTTCTTCCGGGACTAGCGGTTACAATGAGCAGTTCTTC
TRBJ1-3 | - | 17 | TRBV7-9 | - | CASSTGPRGGSGNTIYF | TGTGCCAGCAGCACCGGGCCTAGGGGAGGTTCTGGAAACACCATATATTTT
TRBJ2-3 | TRBD2 | 17 | TRBV4-2 | - | CASSQDSSGVSTDTQYF | TGTGCCAGCAGCCAAGATTCCAGCGGGGTTAGCACAGATACGCAGTATTTT
TRBJ2-1 | TRBD2 | 17 | TRBV29-1 | - | CSSGLAGGTSSYNEQFF | TGCAGCTCGGGACTAGCGGGAGGTACGAGCTCCTACAATGAGCAGTTCTTC
TRBJ1-3 | TRBD1 | 14 | TRBV7-7 | once | CASSPTGAGNTIYF | TGTGCTAGCAGCCCGACAGGGGCCGGAAACACCATATATTTT
TRBJ2-5 | TRBD1 | 13 | TRBV30 | - | CAWSRQGQETQYF | TGTGCCTGGAGCAGACAGGGGCAAGAGACCCAGTACTTC
TRBJ1-2 | - | 15 | TRBV4-3 | - | CASSQAAAGYYGYTF | TGCGCCAGCAGCCAAGCAGCAGCAGGGTACTATGGCTACACCTTC
TRBJ2-2 | - | 15 | TRBV29-1 | few | CSVGDKDRYTGELFF | TGCAGCGTTGGCGATAAAGACAGGTACACCGGGGAGCTGTTTTTT
TRBJ2-3 | TRBD1 | 17 | TRBV7-9 | many | CASSSPMGTGNTDTQYF | TGTGCCAGCAGCAGCCCCATGGGGACAGGGAACACAGATACGCAGTATTTT
TRBJ2-1 | - | 13 | TRBV14 | - | CASSPARVGEQFF | TGTGCCAGCAGTCCCGCCAGGGTCGGTGAGCAGTTCTTC
TRBJ2-2 | TRBD1 | 15 | TRBV7-7 | - | CASSLDRGNTGELFF | TGTGCTAGCAGCTTAGACAGGGGAAACACCGGGGAGCTGTTTTTT
TRBJ2-7 | - | 12 | TRBV5-4 | - | CASSIPQGEQYF | TGTGCCAGCAGTATTCCCCAGGGCGAGCAGTACTTC
TRBJ2-1 | TRBD2 | 17 | TRBV13 | few | CASRPGLAGIVYNEQFF | TGTGCCAGCAGGCCTGGACTAGCGGGAATAGTCTACAATGAGCAGTTCTTC
TRBJ1-5 | - | 13 | TRBV6-2/TRBV6-3 | - | CASSWSLNQPQHF | TGTGCCAGCAGTTGGAGCCTTAATCAGCCCCAGCATTTT
TRBJ1-4 | TRBD1 | 15 | TRBV2 | few | CASSPRGSFNEKLFF | TGTGCCAGCAGTCCCAGGGGGTCCTTTAATGAAAAACTGTTTTTT
TRBJ2-1 | - | 15 | TRBV19 | - | CASYKGGSSYNEQFF | TGTGCCAGTTATAAAGGCGGAAGCTCCTACAATGAGCAGTTCTTC
TRBJ1-5 | - | 15 | TRBV7-6 | - | CASSLRGRGNQPQHF | TGTGCCAGCAGCTTAAGAGGGAGAGGTAATCAGCCCCAGCATTTT
TRBJ1-5 | - | 14 | TRBV5-3 | - | CARSLLGRGQPQHF | TGTGCCAGAAGCTTGCTGGGGAGGGGTCAGCCCCAGCATTTT
TRBJ1-1 | - | 11 | TRBV29-1 | - | CSVQTGPEAFF | TGCAGCGTTCAAACAGGGCCTGAAGCTTTCTTT
TRBJ1-6 | - | 15 | TRBV3-1/TRBV3-2 | - | CASSQVPRGGSPLHF | TGTGCCAGCAGCCAAGTACCCAGGGGAGGGTCACCCCTCCACTTT
TRBJ1-1 | - | 15 | TRBV3-1/TRBV3-2 | - | CASSQGAGVPPEAFF | TGTGCCAGCAGCCAAGGGGCAGGGGTACCCCCTGAAGCTTTCTTT
TRBJ1-4 | TRBD1 | 15 | TRBV19 | - | CASSTRTGGIEKLFF | TGTGCCAGTAGTACCCGGACAGGGGGGATTGAAAAACTGTTTTTT
TRBJ2-7 | - | 13 | TRBV24-1 | - | CATSDFRVTEQYF | TGTGCCACCAGTGATTTTCGAGTAACCGAGCAGTACTTC
TRBJ1-4 | - | 15 | TRBV9 | - | CASSVGGRISEKLFF | TGTGCCAGCAGCGTAGGAGGGAGGATCAGTGAAAAACTGTTTTTT
TRBJ1-2 | TRBD1 | 14 | TRBV6-2/TRBV6-3 | once | CASSYHRGDPGYTF | TGTGCCAGCAGTTACCACAGGGGGGATCCTGGCTACACCTTC
TRBJ2-7 | TRBD1 | 14 | TRBV20-1 | - | CSASPGQVPYEQYF | TGCAGTGCTAGTCCGGGACAGGTACCCTACGAGCAGTACTTC